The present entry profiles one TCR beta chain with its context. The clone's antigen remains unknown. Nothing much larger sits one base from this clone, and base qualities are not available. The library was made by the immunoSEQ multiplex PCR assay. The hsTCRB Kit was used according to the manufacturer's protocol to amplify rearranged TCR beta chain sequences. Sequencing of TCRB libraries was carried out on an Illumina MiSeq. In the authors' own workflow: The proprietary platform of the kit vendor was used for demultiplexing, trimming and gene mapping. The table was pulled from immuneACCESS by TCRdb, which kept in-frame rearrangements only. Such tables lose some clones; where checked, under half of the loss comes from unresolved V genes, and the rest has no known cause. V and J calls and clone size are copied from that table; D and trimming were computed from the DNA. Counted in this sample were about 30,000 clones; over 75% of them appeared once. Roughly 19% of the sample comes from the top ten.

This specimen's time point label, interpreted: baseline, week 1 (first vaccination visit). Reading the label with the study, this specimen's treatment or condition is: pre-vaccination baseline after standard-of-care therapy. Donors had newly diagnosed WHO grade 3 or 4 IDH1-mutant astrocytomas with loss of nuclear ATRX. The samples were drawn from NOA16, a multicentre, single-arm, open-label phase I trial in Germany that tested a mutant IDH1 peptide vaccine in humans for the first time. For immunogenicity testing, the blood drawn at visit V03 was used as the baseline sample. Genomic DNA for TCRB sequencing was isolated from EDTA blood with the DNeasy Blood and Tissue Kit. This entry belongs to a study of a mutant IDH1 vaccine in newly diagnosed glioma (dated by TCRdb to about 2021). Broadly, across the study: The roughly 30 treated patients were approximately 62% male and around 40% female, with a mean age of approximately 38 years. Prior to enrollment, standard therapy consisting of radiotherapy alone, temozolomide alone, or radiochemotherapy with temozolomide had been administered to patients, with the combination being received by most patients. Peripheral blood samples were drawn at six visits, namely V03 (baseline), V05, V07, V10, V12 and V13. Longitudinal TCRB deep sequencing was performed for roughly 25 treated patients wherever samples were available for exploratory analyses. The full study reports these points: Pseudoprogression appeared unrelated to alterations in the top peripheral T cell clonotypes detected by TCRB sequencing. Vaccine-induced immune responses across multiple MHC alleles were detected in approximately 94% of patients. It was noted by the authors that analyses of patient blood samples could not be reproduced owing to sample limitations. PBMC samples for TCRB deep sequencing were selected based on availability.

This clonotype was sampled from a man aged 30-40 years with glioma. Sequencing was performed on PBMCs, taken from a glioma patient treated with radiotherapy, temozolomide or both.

This receptor has the CDR3 CASSLNRGRETQYF. The bases read TGTGCCAGCAGTTTAAACAGGGGGCGCGAGACCCAGTACTTC. This sequence uses TRBV27 and TRBJ2-5; 9 nucleotides in the junction match TRBD1. From cysteine to phenylalanine, the CDR3 is 14 amino acids long. Only the CDR3 DNA is retained, 42 bases long and in frame from the first base. Based on the germline V gene (reference sequence), the CDR1 and CDR2 sequences are MNHEY and SMNVEV. Ends trimmed: V by 2 bases, J by 5 bases; bases unmatched to a gene: 3.